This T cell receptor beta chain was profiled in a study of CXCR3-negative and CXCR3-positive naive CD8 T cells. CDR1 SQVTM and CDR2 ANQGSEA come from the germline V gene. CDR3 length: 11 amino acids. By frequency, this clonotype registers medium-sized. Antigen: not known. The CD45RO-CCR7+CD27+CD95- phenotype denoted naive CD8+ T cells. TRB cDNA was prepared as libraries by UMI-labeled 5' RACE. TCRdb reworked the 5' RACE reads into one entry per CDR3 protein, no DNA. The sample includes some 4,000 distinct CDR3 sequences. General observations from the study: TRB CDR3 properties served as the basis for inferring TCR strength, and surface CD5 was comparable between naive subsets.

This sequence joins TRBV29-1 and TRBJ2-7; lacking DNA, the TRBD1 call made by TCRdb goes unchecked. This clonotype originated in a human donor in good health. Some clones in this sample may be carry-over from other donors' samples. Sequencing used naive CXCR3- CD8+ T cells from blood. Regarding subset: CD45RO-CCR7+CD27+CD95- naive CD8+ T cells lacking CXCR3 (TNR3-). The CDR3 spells CSVIGGYEQYF.